This record concerns one T cell receptor beta chain sequence. The target antigen is unknown. The data are from a study of metastatic and nonmetastatic thyroid tumors. At the level of the study: It was across blood and tumor or nodule tissue from malignant and benign thyroid patients that repertoires were compared.

There were no patients who had received any treatment before thyroid surgery. The germline V gene encodes CDR1 SGHTS and CDR2 YDEGEE. V was clipped by 0 bases and J by 1 base, with 11 bases between them. CDR3 length: 16 residues. Study results and limitations: A significant increase in TCR beta diversity was reportedly seen in malignant thyroid tumors relative to benign nodules, in blood and tumor.

In the source study's methods: CDR3 was compared across clinicopathological groups, and the resulting differences were used to build a distant-metastasis classifier for papillary thyroid cancer. TCRdb recomputed clones from the PCR reads via MiXCR. These V and J calls are TCRdb output, not the study's own analysis. The sample lists roughly 44,000 clones; less than 25% were seen once. The source of this sequence is a female donor with papillary thyroid cancer or a benign thyroid nodule (not recorded which). Some clones in this sample may be carry-over from other donors' samples. Sequencing was carried out using tumor tissue. The chain couples TRBV5-8 to TRBJ1-3; D is possibly TRBD1 (5 bases). CDR3 sequence (DNA): TGTGCCAGCAGCTTGGGACAGACCCTATCTGGAAACACCATATATTTT. Translation gives CASSLGQTLSGNTIYF. Complete variable domain (other parts from reference TRBV5-8 and TRBJ1-3): EAGVTQSPTHLIKTRGQQATLRCSPISGHTSVYWYQQALGLGLQFLLWYDEGEERNRGNFPPRFSGRQFPNYSSELNVNALELEDSALYLCASSLGQTLSGNTIYFGEGSWLTVV.